This record concerns one T cell receptor beta chain sequence. The antigen is unknown. This entry belongs to a study of shared clonotypes between healthy human individuals. Broader study findings: Sorted-subset samples were not fully sequenced, rarefaction indicated.

All of the donors resided in Nashville, Tennessee, and each was a Caucasian adult. Pooled CD45RO+ cells and CCR7-negative CD45RA+ TemRA cells made up CD8 memory. The assay was immunoSEQ multiplex PCR, and TCRdb's table has in-frame clones only and misses some. The repertoire holds roughly 300,000 clones, with more than 75% as singletons. Germline V gives CDR1 SEHNR, CDR2 FQNEAQ (reference sequence). The CDR3 is made up of 15 amino acids. V was pared by 11 bases and J by 0 bases, with 14 bases between. The chain combines TRBV7-9 with TRBJ2-6; tentatively, D is TRBD1 (5 bases). Sequencing was done on a sample of memory CD8+ T cells sorted from blood. As for subset: CD45RO+ cells pooled with CCR7-negative TemRA cells. This clonotype was sampled from a man between 18 and 29 years old in good health. The CDR3 loop reads CAWAGSASGANVLTF. Here the CDR3 DNA reads TGTGCCTGGGCAGGGTCAGCCTCTGGGGCCAACGTCCTGACTTTC.